The T cell receptor beta chain under discussion was sequenced for a study of cytomegalovirus exposure and HLA in healthy donors. Clones were read by immunoSEQ multiplex PCR, and TCRdb kept only the in-frame ones, dropping some. The table shows about 88,000 clones, with roughly 97% occurring only once. The CDR3 extends over 16 amino acids. V shed 4 bases, J shed 5 bases, and the junction held 6 bases outside the gene matches. CDR1 and CDR2 from the germline V gene are MDHEN and SYDVKM. This clone appeared once. What it recognizes is unknown. General study points: In vitro checks showed that a few CMV-associated chains really do target CMV antigens. It was 150 to 200 TCR beta chains that were listed as cytomegalovirus-associated.

The source is a man between 18 and 29 years old in good health and CMV-seronegative. The V and J genes are TRBV28 and TRBJ2-6; 9 positions agree with TRBD1. Sequenced input: PBMCs. Here the CDR3 reads CASSSPGQGWANVLTF. Written as DNA, the CDR3 is TGTGCCAGCAGTTCTCCGGGACAGGGCTGGGCCAACGTCCTGACTTTC.